The T cell receptor beta chain described here comes from a study of CD8+ T cells in alopecia areata. Overall study context: Tofacitinib administration to treated patients was oral, at 5 to 10 mg twice daily. Overall study findings and caveats: Many of the expanded lesional clones endured in scalp and blood while on tofacitinib. Compared with normal scalp, lesional scalp had higher clonality and more expanded CD8+ clones.

Extracted RNA was reverse transcribed into cDNA, the sequencing template. Sequencing was performed with immunoSEQ multiplex PCR; in TCRdb, only in-frame clones are kept and a portion is missing. The sample consists of a few hundred thousand clones, more than 30% of them appearing once. As to this clone: Its target is unknown. A junction boundary mismatches the germline segment, possibly from a read error.

Noted treatment: oral pan-JAK inhibitor, 5-10 mg twice daily. The CDR3 is 9 residues long. The germline CDR1 and CDR2 sequences are GTSNPN and SVGIG (reference sequence). The receptor comes from a human donor with alopecia areata. The rearrangement joins TRBV30 to TRBJ1-2, with a weak D call TRBD1 (5 bases). The sample in question was CD4+ T cells sorted from blood, obtained between weeks 30 and 35, from a patient treated with tofacitinib. The CDR3 is CAWSVTGPF. The CDR3 nucleotides are TGTGCCTGGAGTGTTACGGGGCCTTTC. Full variable domain (remainder filled in from reference TRBV30 and TRBJ1-2): SQTIHQWPATLVQPVGSPLSLECTVEGTSNPNLYWYRQAAGRGLQLLFYSVGIGQISSEVPQNLSASRPQDRQFILSSKKLLLSDSGFYLCAWSVTGPFGSGTRLTVV.